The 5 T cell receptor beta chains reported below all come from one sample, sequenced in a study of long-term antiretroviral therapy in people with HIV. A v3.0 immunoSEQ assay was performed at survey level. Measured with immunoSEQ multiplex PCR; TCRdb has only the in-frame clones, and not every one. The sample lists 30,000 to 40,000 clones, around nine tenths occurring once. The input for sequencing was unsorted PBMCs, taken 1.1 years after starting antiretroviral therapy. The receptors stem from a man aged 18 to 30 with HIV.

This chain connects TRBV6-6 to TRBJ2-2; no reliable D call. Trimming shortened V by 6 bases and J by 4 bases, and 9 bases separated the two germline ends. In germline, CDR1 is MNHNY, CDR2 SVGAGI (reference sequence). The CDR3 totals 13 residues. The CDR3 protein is CASSPTSTGELFF. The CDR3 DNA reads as TGTGCCAGCAGCCCGACCTCCACCGGGGAGCTGTTTTTT.

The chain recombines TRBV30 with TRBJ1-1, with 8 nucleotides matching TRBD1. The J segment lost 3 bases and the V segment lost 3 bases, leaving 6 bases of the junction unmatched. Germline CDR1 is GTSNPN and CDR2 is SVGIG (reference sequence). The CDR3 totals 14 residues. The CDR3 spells CAWRSRGRDTEAFF. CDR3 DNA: TGTGCCTGGAGGAGCAGGGGGCGGGACACTGAAGCTTTCTTT.

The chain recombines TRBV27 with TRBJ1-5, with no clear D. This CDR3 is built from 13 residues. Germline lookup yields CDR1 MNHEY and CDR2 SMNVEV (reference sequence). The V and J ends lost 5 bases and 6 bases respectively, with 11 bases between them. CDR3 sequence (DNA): TGTGCCAGCAGTCCCATGATATTTCAGCCCCAGCATTTT. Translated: CASSPMIFQPQHF.

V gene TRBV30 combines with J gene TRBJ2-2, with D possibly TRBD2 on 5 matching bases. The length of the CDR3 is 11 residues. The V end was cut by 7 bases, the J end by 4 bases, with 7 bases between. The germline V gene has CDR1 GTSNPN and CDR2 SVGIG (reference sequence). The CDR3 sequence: CALEVTGELFF. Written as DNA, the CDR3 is TGTGCCTTGGAGGTCACCGGGGAGCTGTTTTTT.

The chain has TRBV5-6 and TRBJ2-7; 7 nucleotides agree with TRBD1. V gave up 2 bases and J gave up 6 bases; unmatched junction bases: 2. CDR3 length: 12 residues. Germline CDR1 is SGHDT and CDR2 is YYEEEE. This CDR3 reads CASSFGQVEQYF. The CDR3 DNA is TGTGCCAGCAGCTTCGGACAGGTCGAGCAGTACTTC.